This is a list of T cell receptor beta chains from one sample in a study of blood T cells in healthy people across ages. One entry per CDR3 protein, called by TCRdb with MiXCR from the 5' RACE reads. The sample has 1.8 million or so distinct CDR3 sequences, about 39% seen once. The material sequenced was blood. The source is a human donor in good health. Each CDR3 is given with its conserved first and last residue. D genes are given only for firm matches. Expanded clones get a size class; other rows say once, few or many, or leave the size out.

cdr3_length d_call j_call clone_size v_call cdr3_aa cdr3_nt
11 NA TRBJ2-7 few TRBV20-1 CSALSSYEQYF TGCAGTGCTCTCAGCTCCTACGAGCAGTACTTC
17 NA TRBJ2-6 once TRBV5-1 CASSPRLGSSGANVRTF TGCGCCAGCAGCCCTCGACTTGGTAGCTCTGGGGCCAACGTCCGGACTTTC
15 NA TRBJ1-1 NA TRBV15 CATSRDLRAYTEAFF TGTGCCACCAGCAGAGATCTAAGAGCCTACACTGAAGCTTTCTTT
16 NA TRBJ2-1 NA TRBV6-2/TRBV6-3 CASSMIQGLSYNEQFF TGTGCCAGCAGCATGATACAGGGCCTCTCCTACAATGAGCAGTTCTTC
16 TRBD1 TRBJ2-7 NA TRBV5-8 CASRRMTGISSYEQYF TGTGCCAGCAGACGTATGACAGGGATCAGCTCCTACGAGCAGTACTTC
14 NA TRBJ2-1 few TRBV9 CASSVGLSYNEQFF TGTGCCAGCAGCGTAGGCCTATCCTACAATGAGCAGTTCTTC
15 TRBD1 TRBJ1-2 few TRBV11-3 CVSSLGSTGWSGYTF TGTGTCAGCAGCTTGGGGTCGACAGGGTGGTCTGGCTACACCTTC
15 NA TRBJ2-3 NA TRBV5-8 CASSLESTEADTQYF TGTGCCAGCAGCTTGGAATCCACGGAGGCAGATACGCAGTATTTT
14 NA TRBJ2-1 NA TRBV6-1 CASMTVHTTAEQFF TGTGCCAGCATGACAGTCCACACCACCGCTGAGCAGTTCTTC
13 NA TRBJ1-1 few TRBV4-3 CASSQSENTEAFF TGCGCCAGCAGCCAATCAGAGAACACTGAAGCTTTCTTT
14 NA TRBJ2-3 NA TRBV20-1 CSAHEAESTDTQYF TGCAGTGCCCACGAAGCGGAAAGCACAGATACGCAGTATTTT
20 TRBD1 TRBJ2-1 NA TRBV4-3 CASSQEDRDREFNELVWQFF TGCGCCAGCAGCCAAGAAGACCGGGACAGGGAGTTCAATGAGTTGGTTTGGCAGTTCTTC
12 NA TRBJ2-3 NA TRBV12-3/TRBV12-4 CASSPEGGGPYF TGTGCCAGCAGCCCGGAGGGGGGGGGCCCGTATTTT
15 NA TRBJ2-7 once TRBV13 CASSLGGIPSYEQYF TGTGCCAGCAGCTTAGGGGGGATACCCTCCTACGAGCAGTACTTC
13 NA TRBJ1-5 few TRBV12-3/TRBV12-4 CASSLSEYQPQHF TGTGCCAGCAGTCTGTCTGAATATCAGCCCCAGCATTTT
19 TRBD2 TRBJ2-3 NA TRBV24-1 CATSDLSGGAEWPADTQYF TGTGCCACCAGTGACCTAAGCGGGGGGGCCGAGTGGCCCGCAGATACGCAGTATTTT
18 NA TRBJ1-2 NA TRBV7-2 CASSLNGAVQGSGYGYTF TGTGCCAGCAGCCTGAATGGGGCTGTACAGGGTTCAGGCTATGGCTACACCTTC
17 NA TRBJ2-3 NA TRBV11-2 CASSPHAADYSTDTQYF TGTGCCAGCAGCCCCCACGCCGCGGACTATAGCACAGATACGCAGTATTTT
12 NA TRBJ2-7 few TRBV28 CASSLLVSEQYF TGTGCCAGCAGTTTATTGGTATCCGAGCAGTACTTC
15 NA TRBJ1-3 NA TRBV5-6 CASSLGPGSGNTIYF TGTGCCAGCAGCTTGGGACCAGGCTCTGGAAACACCATATATTTT
17 TRBD2 TRBJ2-5 once TRBV6-2/TRBV6-3 CASSKTTGTSGRRAQYF TGTGCCAGCAGTAAAACTACCGGGACTAGCGGGCGTCGGGCCCAGTACTTC
16 NA TRBJ2-7 few TRBV25-1 CASSELGRGSEYEQYF TGTGCCAGCAGTGAATTGGGCAGGGGAAGTGAATACGAGCAGTACTTC
11 NA TRBJ2-3 many TRBV25-1 CASSIKDTQYF TGTGCCAGCAGTATAAAAGATACGCAGTATTTT